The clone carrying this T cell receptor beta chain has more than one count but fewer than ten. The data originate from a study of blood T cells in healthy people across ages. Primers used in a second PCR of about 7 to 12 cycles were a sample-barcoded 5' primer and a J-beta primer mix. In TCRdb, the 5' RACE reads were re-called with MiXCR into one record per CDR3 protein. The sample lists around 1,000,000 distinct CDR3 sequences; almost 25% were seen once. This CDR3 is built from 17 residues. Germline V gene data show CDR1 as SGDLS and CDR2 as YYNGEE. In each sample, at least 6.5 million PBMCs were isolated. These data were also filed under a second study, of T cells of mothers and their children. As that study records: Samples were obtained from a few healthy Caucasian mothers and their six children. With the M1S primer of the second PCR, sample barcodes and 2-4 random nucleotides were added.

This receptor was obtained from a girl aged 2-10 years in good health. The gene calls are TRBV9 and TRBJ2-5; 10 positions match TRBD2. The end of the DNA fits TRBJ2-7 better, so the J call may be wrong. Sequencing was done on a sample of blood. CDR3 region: CASSEGDTSGASYEQYF. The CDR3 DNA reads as TGTGCCAGCAGCGAGGGGGACACTAGCGGGGCCTCCTACGAGCAGTACTTC.